This T cell receptor (beta chain) was captured by sequencing in a study of T cell changes during pregnancy in multiple sclerosis. The table came from immunoSEQ multiplex PCR; TCRdb's copy has only in-frame clones and leaves some out. In the table there are around 63,000 clones, about nine tenths of which are singletons. Germline loops: CDR1 SGDLS, CDR2 YYNGEE. CDR3 length equals 17 residues. The ends lost 3 bases at V and 7 bases at J; junction bases unmatched: 11. The chain combines TRBV9 with TRBJ2-1; 12 positions match TRBD1. The material was peripheral blood, obtained after pregnancy. The receptor was isolated from a female donor in good health, enrolled as a control in a pregnancy study. CDR3 bases: TGTGCCAGCAGCGACCAGGACGGGACAGGGGGCTGGAATGAGCAGTTCTTC. Translated, it gives CASSDQDGTGGWNEQFF.